Shown below are 5 T cell receptor beta chains from a single sample sequenced in a study of T cell responses to AZD1222 COVID-19 vaccine. Assay: immunoSEQ multiplex PCR; the TCRdb copy retains only in-frame clones and omits some. The sample contains 100,000 to 150,000 clones, about 92% of which appear only once. The starting material was peripheral blood, obtained on day 0 of MenACWY control vaccination. Source of these receptors: an adult in good health.

This rearrangement joins TRBV7-3 to TRBJ2-3, with unresolved D. The V and J ends lost 0 bases and 4 bases respectively, with 8 bases between them. The V gene's germline CDR1 is SGHTA and CDR2 FQGTGA. The CDR3 spans 14 residues. The CDR3: CASSLTSIADTQYF. CDR3 DNA: TGTGCCAGCAGCTTAACTTCGATAGCAGATACGCAGTATTTT.

The chain carries TRBV7-9 and TRBJ2-1, with 9 bases identical to TRBD1. Germline CDR1 reads SEHNR; CDR2 reads FQNEAQ (reference sequence). The V segment lost 0 bases and the J segment 10 bases; nucleotides outside the gene matches: 4. This CDR3 region has 14 residues. CDR3 nucleotide sequence: TGTGCCAGCAGCTTAGCCGGGACAGGGCTCGAGCAGTTCTTC. It encodes CASSLAGTGLEQFF.

This clone has only one observation. The CDR3 spells CATSDPGQGRLTDTQYF. The CDR3 DNA sequence: TGTGCCACCAGTGACCCGGGACAGGGACGGCTCACAGATACGCAGTATTTT. The V and J genes are TRBV24-1 and TRBJ2-3; 9 bases agree with TRBD1. Germline V gene lookup returns CDR1 KGHDR and CDR2 SFDVKD. CDR3 length: 17 residues. The V and J ends lost 4 bases and 2 bases, in that order; junction bases with no gene match: 9.

The V call is TRBV27, the J call TRBJ2-1; 15 bases are shared with TRBD2. CDR3 length: 20 amino acids. The V gene end was trimmed by 6 bases and the J gene end by 3 bases; junction bases not matched to a gene: 15. Germline-derived CDR1 and CDR2 are MNHEY and SMNVEV (reference sequence). The CDR3 loop reads CASSRTRTSGRAKDYNEQFF. In DNA, the CDR3 is TGTGCCAGCAGCCGCACCCGGACTAGCGGGAGGGCCAAAGACTACAATGAGCAGTTCTTC.

This clone was found a few times. The rearrangement uses TRBV28 and TRBJ2-3; D ambiguous. Germline-derived CDR1 and CDR2 are MDHEN and SYDVKM. V was shortened by 6 bases and J by 0 bases, with 13 bases between the two germline ends. This CDR3 contains 15 residues. The DNA of the CDR3 is TGTGCCAGCAGCCGGGTCGCAGACAGCACAGATACGCAGTATTTT. Translating it yields CASSRVADSTDTQYF. The full variable domain, in which reference TRBV28 and TRBJ2-3 provide the parts outside the CDR3, is DVKVTQSSRYLVKRTGEKVFLECVQDMDHENMFWYRQDPGLGLRLIYFSYDVKMKEKGDIPEGYSVSREKKERFSLILESASTNQTSMYLCASSRVADSTDTQYFGPGTRLTVL.